These 12 T cell receptor beta chains share one sample of origin, sequenced in a study of spatial heterogeneity in lung cancer. TCRdb re-called the 5' RACE reads with MiXCR, one entry per CDR3 protein. The sample holds 7,500 to 9,500 distinct CDR3 sequences; over 9.5% are singletons and the top ten take around 10%. These receptors are not linked to any known antigen. Study-level results: Tumor mutation counts were tracked by expanded intratumoral alpha and beta TCR counts.

Time point defined: sample taken at primary tumor resection. Sequencing used lung tumor tissue, obtained at surgery. These receptors came from a male donor with early-stage non-small cell lung cancer.

The J gene is TRBJ2-4, the V gene TRBV20-1, with 7 bases identical to TRBD1. CDR1 DFQATT and CDR2 SNEGSKA come from the germline V gene (reference sequence). V gave up 5 bases and J gave up 4 bases; unmatched junction bases: 8. The CDR3 covers 14 residues. The CDR3 is CSALSGTAKNIQYF. The CDR3 nucleotides are TGCAGTGCTCTTTCCGGGACAGCGAAAAACATTCAGTACTTC.

This clonotype was detected many times. V usage is TRBV6-2 or TRBV6-3 and J usage is TRBJ2-1, with 7 bases lining up with TRBD1. Germline trimming cut 6 bases from V and 8 bases from J; bases unmatched to any gene: 13. From germline, CDR1 is MNHEY and CDR2 SVGEGT. This CDR3 comprises 15 residues. The CDR3 DNA reads as TGTGCCAGCAGACAACGCAGGGGGATAGTAGATGAGCAGTTCTTC. The encoded protein is CASRQRRGIVDEQFF.

This clonotype qualifies as medium-sized. This rearrangement joins TRBV5-1 to TRBJ1-2; no definite D call. Germline values: CDR1 SGHRS, CDR2 YFSETQ. With 0 bases removed from V and 8 bases from J, the gap between germline ends came to 14 bases. The CDR3 has 14 residues. The CDR3 DNA is TGCGCCAGCAGCTTGGAAGGTGGCTTACAAGGCTACACCTTC. Its translation is CASSLEGGLQGYTF.

This clonotype showed up many times. The chain carries TRBV28 and TRBJ2-3; 7 positions agree with TRBD1. This CDR3 region has 13 residues. V dropped 7 bases and J dropped 6; count of bases not matched to a gene: 7. Germline values: CDR1 MDHEN, CDR2 SYDVKM. The CDR3 nucleotides read TGTGCCAGCACCATACAGGGGAAGGATACGCAGTATTTT. Encoded protein: CASTIQGKDTQYF.

This clonotype was counted at least ten times. The genes are TRBV28 and TRBJ1-4; possibly TRBD1 for D (5 bases). The V and J ends lost 8 bases and 8 bases respectively, with 15 bases between them. Looked up from germline, CDR1 is MDHEN and CDR2 is SYDVKM. The CDR3 runs to 13 residues. CDR3 residues: CASLTVGMEKLFF. CDR3 in DNA: TGTGCCAGCCTGACAGTCGGTATGGAAAAACTGTTTTTT.

This clonotype showed up many times. The chain combines TRBV3-1 with TRBJ1-1; D not resolved. Germline V gene sequence: CDR1 LGHDT, CDR2 YNNKEL (reference sequence). The CDR3 length is 15 residues. The V end was cut by 5 bases, the J end by 1 base, with 14 bases between. In DNA, the CDR3 is TGTGCCAGCAGCACCCCTAGTCGGGGGAACACTGAAGCTTTCTTT. Translating it yields CASSTPSRGNTEAFF. Full variable domain (outside the CDR3, taken from reference TRBV3-1 and TRBJ1-1): DTAVSQTPKYLVTQMGNDKSIKCEQNLGHDTMYWYKQDSKKFLKIMFSYNNKELIINETVPNRFSPKSPDKAHLNLHINSLELGDSAVYFCASSTPSRGNTEAFFGQGTRLTVV.

By proportion, this clonotype is medium-sized. The chain joins TRBV12-3 or TRBV12-4 to TRBJ2-5; D is undetermined. V lost 5 bases and J 4 bases, leaving 5 bases between the germline ends. This CDR3 spans 11 amino acids. The CDR3 DNA reads as TGTGCCAGCAGTCTGCTAGAGACCCAGTACTTC. This gives the protein CASSLLETQYF.

This clonotype was seen repeatedly, ten times or more. The CDR3 spells CSAVFGVPYGYTF. The CDR3 nucleotides are TGCAGTGCCGTCTTTGGGGTCCCCTATGGCTACACCTTC. This chain links TRBV20-1 with TRBJ1-2; D is ambiguous. Germline V gene data show CDR1 as DFQATT and CDR2 as SNEGSKA (reference sequence). This CDR3 comprises 13 residues. V gave up 6 bases and J gave up 4 bases, with 15 bases separating them.

This clonotype was recorded many times. The chain carries TRBV28 and TRBJ2-7; 8 bases are a match to TRBD2. The germline CDR1 and CDR2 sequences are MDHEN and SYDVKM. The CDR3 runs 12 residues. The junction had 5 bases not matched to a gene; V was cut back by 2 bases and J by 11 bases. The CDR3 loop reads CASSLAGGYKYF. The CDR3 region has the DNA TGTGCCAGCAGTTTAGCGGGAGGCTATAAGTACTTC.

This clonotype is medium-sized by share. The genes are TRBV25-1 and TRBJ2-1; D gene uncertain. The length of the CDR3 is 15 residues. With 2 bases removed from V and 5 bases from J, the gap between germline ends came to 13 bases. Germline CDR1 and CDR2: MGHDK and SYGVNS. The CDR3 loop reads CASSEMGRANNEQFF. The DNA for the CDR3 is TGTGCCAGCAGTGAAATGGGTCGGGCTAACAATGAGCAGTTCTTC.

The chain joins TRBV7-6 to TRBJ1-5, with D unresolved. Trimming cost V 0 bases and J 5 bases, with 5 bases left between them. The CDR3 covers 13 residues. The germline CDR1 and CDR2 sequences are SGHVS and FNYEAQ. Written as DNA, the CDR3 is TGTGCCAGCAGCTTAGCGCTCGATCAGCCCCAGCATTTT. Encoded protein: CASSLALDQPQHF.

This chain uses TRBV12-3 or TRBV12-4 with TRBJ1-2; tentative D call: TRBD1 (6 bases). Deletions cut 5 bases from V and 7 bases from J, with 8 bases between. The CDR3 is 11 amino acids. DNA for the CDR3: TGTGCCAGCAGTACAGGGACTGGCTACACCTTC. Translation: CASSTGTGYTF.